This T cell receptor (beta chain) was captured in a study of human CD4 T cells and Enterobacteriaceae (dated by TCRdb to 2018 to 2021). Summary of the overall study and its limitations: In ex vivo samples, clonotypes with broad cross-reactivity seemed more expanded than specific clonotypes, as 11 of 19 and most of the roughly 35 fell within the top 5%. The only basis for inferring the reactivity of ex vivo clonotypes was matching nucleotide sequences to CFSE-low cultures from the same donors.

Ex vivo total memory CD4+ samples were sequenced at deep level, with detection sensitivity of one cell in 200,000. The QIAamp DNA Micro Kit was used to extract genomic DNA from cell pellets, and the quantity and purity of the genomic DNA were checked by spectrophotometry. The immunoSEQ multiplex PCR assay was used to amplify TCR Vbeta CDR3 regions. Sequencing of amplicons was performed on the Illumina HiSeq platform. Each retrieved sequence was 87 nucleotides long and included the CDR3 region. Per the original workflow: Each unique productive TCR Vbeta nucleotide sequence counted as a clonotype and was quantified by productive template frequency from ImmunoSEQ Analyzer V3.0. A threshold at the top 5th percentile of each frequency-ranked repertoire was used to define expanded clonotypes. The R package fossil was used to compute repertoire overlap as Chao-Jaccard, and the R package MASS was used to visualize the overlap by nonmetric multidimensional scaling. Imported from immuneACCESS, the table was reduced by TCRdb to in-frame sequences with V and J called. These copies leave out some clones; in studies compared against another copy, an unresolved V gene accounts for under half, and the cause of the remainder is not known. V, J and clone size derive from that table, while D and trimming were established from the DNA sequence. This sample is represented by about 26,000 clones; roughly 80% of them were singletons. The ten largest clones capture roughly 0.96% of the sample.

The CDR1 and CDR2 encoded by the germline V gene are SGDLS and YYNGEE. V is pared back by 0 bases and J by 8 bases, with 20 bases lying between the germline termini. Its CDR3 holds 16 amino acids, cysteine through phenylalanine. CDR3 DNA only is kept here, 48 bases in frame from base 1. Memory CD4+ T cells were FACS-sorted on a FACSAria III to over 98% purity as all CD4+ cells other than CD45RA+CCR7+CD95- naive cells. Blood from healthy donors was obtained from blood donation centers in Switzerland. Positive selection with CD4 and CD14 magnetic microbeads was used to enrich total CD4+ T cells and monocytes. CD8+, CD14+, CD16+, CD56+, CD19+ and CD25-bright cells were excluded prior to sorting. In a couple of blood donors, total memory CD4+ T cells were sequenced directly ex vivo to assess in vivo expansion of bacteria-reactive clonotypes. Ficoll-Paque Plus was used to isolate peripheral blood mononuclear cells from donor blood.

As concerns this clone: The antigen it recognizes is unknown. Base qualities were left out, and no much larger clone turns up one base away.

Sequenced sample: memory CD4+ T cells from blood. The cell subset or site label here, explained by the study, means: total memory CD4 T cells sorted directly ex vivo, unstimulated. This receptor chain uses TRBV9 and TRBJ1-2; TRBD1 is perhaps the D gene, given 6 matching bases. The clonotype was recovered from a human donor in good health. The nucleotide sequence reads TGTGCCAGCAGCGTAGAGGCCCGGACAGACCCCTGGGGCTACACCTTC. Translated, this gives CASSVEARTDPWGYTF.